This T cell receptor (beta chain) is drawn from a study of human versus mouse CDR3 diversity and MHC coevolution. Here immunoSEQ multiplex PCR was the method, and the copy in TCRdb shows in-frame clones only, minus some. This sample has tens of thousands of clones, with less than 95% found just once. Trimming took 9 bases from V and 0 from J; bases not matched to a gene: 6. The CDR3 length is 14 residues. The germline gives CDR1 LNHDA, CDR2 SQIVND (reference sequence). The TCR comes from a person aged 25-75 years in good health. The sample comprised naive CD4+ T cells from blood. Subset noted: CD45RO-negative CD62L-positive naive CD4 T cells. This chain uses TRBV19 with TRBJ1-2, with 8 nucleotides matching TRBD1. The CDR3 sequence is CASRSGGTNYGYTF. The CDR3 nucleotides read TGTGCCAGCAGATCAGGGGGCACTAACTATGGCTACACCTTC.